This entry lists 15 T cell receptor beta chains sequenced from one sample in a study of T cells expressing NK-cell markers (TCRdb year 2020). Library generation was performed with 5' RACE. Data came from an Illumina HiSeq 2000. Once TCRdb had reprocessed the reads, it stored one entry per CDR3 protein sequence and supplied no DNA. The sample's table lists a count of around 110,000 distinct CDR3 sequences. The ten largest clones add up to 15% to 20% of the sample. Sequenced: blood T cells: a sorted CD56 or NKG2C T cell subset, CD4+ or CD8+ T cells, or bulk PBMC T cells (not recorded which). The receptor source for this set is a woman aged 18-69 years in good health.

The rearrangement joins TRBV7-8 to TRBJ2-1; TCRdb's assignment of TRBD1 cannot be checked, as there is no DNA. The CDR3 covers 16 residues. Germline V gene sequence: CDR1 SGHVS, CDR2 FQNEAQ. CDR3: CASSLGPGTGNNEQFF.

V is TRBV6-1 and J is TRBJ2-7; without DNA, the TCRdb call of TRBD2 cannot be checked. The CDR3 is made up of 15 amino acids. Germline V CDR1 and CDR2: MNHNS, SASEGT. The CDR3 sequence is CASTLSGTSEYEQYF.

The chain uses TRBV11-2 and TRBJ2-2; without DNA, the TCRdb call of TRBD2 cannot be checked. Germline CDR1 and CDR2: SGHAT and FQNNGV. There are 15 residues in the CDR3. CDR3 amino acids: CASSFGTRGTGELFF.

The CDR3 spells CSVVEAISYEQYF. The chain employs TRBV29-1 and TRBJ2-7. The CDR3 length is 13 residues. From germline, CDR1 is SQVTM and CDR2 ANQGSEA.

The J gene is TRBJ2-2, the V gene TRBV29-1. CDR1 is SQVTM, CDR2 ANQGSEA, per germline. The CDR3 covers 13 residues. The CDR3 loop reads CSVGRANTGELFF.

The rearrangement uses TRBV9 and TRBJ2-1. CDR3 size: 12 residues. Germline values: CDR1 SGDLS, CDR2 YYNGEE. The CDR3 here is CASGSWGNEQFF. Looking up the rest from reference TRBV9 and TRBJ2-1 gives the full variable domain: DSGVTQTPKHLITATGQRVTLRCSPRSGDLSVYWYQQSLDQGLQFLIQYYNGEERAKGNILERFSAQQFPDLHSELNLSSLELGDSALYFCASGSWGNEQFFGPGTRLTVL.

The rearrangement uses TRBV6-5 and TRBJ2-1. Germline loops: CDR1 MNHEY, CDR2 SVGAGI. This CDR3 has 16 residues. The CDR3 sequence: CASSYSLGSSYNEQFF.

The chain combines TRBV5-8 with TRBJ2-1. This CDR3 has 15 residues. Germline V gene lookup returns CDR1 SGHTS and CDR2 YDEGEE. CDR3 region: CASSLGRADGDEQFF.

This sequence joins TRBV19 and TRBJ2-1. Germline V CDR1 and CDR2: LNHDA, SQIVND (reference sequence). CDR3 size: 16 residues. The CDR3 region is CASSIDLLGWGNEQFF.

The rearrangement joins TRBV7-9 to TRBJ2-3; without DNA, the TCRdb call of TRBD2 cannot be checked. This CDR3 contains 17 residues. Germline V lookup: CDR1 SEHNR, CDR2 FQNEAQ (reference sequence). CDR3 amino acids: CASSLGTSGSNTDTQYF. Supplemented by reference TRBV7-9 and TRBJ2-3, the full variable domain reads DTGVSQNPRHKITKRGQNVTFRCDPISEHNRLYWYRQTLGQGPEFLTYFQNEAQLEKSRLLSDRFSAERPKGSFSTLEIQRTEQGDSAMYLCASSLGTSGSNTDTQYFGPGTRLTVL.

The chain employs TRBV3-1 and TRBJ2-2; TCRdb's D gene call, TRBD1, goes unchecked for lack of DNA. This CDR3 has 12 amino acids. Germline-derived CDR1 and CDR2 are LGHDT and YNNKEL (reference sequence). The chain's CDR3 is CASSGGTGELFF.

V gene TRBV7-9 combines with J gene TRBJ2-1; TCRdb returns TRBD2, unconfirmable since there is no DNA. Germline V gene sequence: CDR1 SEHNR, CDR2 FQNEAQ (reference sequence). This CDR3 has 16 amino acids. The CDR3 reads CASSYIAGEFYNEQFF.

The chain combines TRBV11-2 with TRBJ2-4; TCRdb names TRBD1, which stays unverified in the absence of DNA. The CDR3 consists of 17 residues. Looked up from germline, CDR1 is SGHAT and CDR2 is FQNNGV. CDR3: CASSPATGGESKNIQYF.

The chain uses TRBV7-2 and TRBJ1-6. This CDR3 is 14 amino acids long. Germline V gives CDR1 SGHTA, CDR2 FQGNSA. The chain's CDR3 is CASSPSVGNSPLHF.

The rearrangement links TRBV4-1 to TRBJ2-5; TCRdb's D gene call, TRBD2, goes unchecked for lack of DNA. Per germline, CDR1 MGHRA and CDR2 YSYEKL. This CDR3 contains 17 residues. The CDR3 sequence: CASSQDPGRAPQETQYF.